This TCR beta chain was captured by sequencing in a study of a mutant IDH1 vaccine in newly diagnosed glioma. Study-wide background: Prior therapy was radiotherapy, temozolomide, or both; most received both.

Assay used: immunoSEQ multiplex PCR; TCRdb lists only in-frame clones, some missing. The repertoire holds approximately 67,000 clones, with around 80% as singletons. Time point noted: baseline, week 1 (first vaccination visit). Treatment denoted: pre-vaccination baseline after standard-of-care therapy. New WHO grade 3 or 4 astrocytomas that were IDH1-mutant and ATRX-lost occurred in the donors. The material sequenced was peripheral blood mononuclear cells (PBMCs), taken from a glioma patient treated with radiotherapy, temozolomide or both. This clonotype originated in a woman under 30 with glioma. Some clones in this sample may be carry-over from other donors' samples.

The CDR3 nucleotides are TGCAGCGTTGAAGGATCCCTTCCTGTACGTGGCTACACCTTC. Its protein product is CSVEGSLPVRGYTF. The chain couples TRBV29-1 to TRBJ1-2; D is unresolved. Looked up from germline, CDR1 is SQVTM and CDR2 is ANQGSEA. There are 14 residues in the CDR3. Deletions cut 1 base from V and 7 bases from J, with 16 bases between. The full variable domain, rest sourced from reference TRBV29-1 and TRBJ1-2, is SAVISQKPSRDICQRGTSLTIQCQVDSQVTMMFWYRQQPGQSLTLIATANQGSEATYESGFVIDKFPISRPNLTFSTLTVSNMSPEDSSIYLCSVEGSLPVRGYTFGSGTRLTVV.